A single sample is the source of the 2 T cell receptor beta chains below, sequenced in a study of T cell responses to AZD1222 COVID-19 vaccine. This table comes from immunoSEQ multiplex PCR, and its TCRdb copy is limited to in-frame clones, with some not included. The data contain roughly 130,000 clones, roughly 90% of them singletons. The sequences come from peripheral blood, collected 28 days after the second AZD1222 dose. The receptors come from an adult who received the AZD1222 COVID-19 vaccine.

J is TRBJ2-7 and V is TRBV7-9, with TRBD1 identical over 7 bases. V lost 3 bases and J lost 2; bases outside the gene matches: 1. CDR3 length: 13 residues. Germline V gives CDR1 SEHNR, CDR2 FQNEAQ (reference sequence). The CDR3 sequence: CASSFTGAYEQYF. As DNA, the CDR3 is TGTGCCAGCAGCTTTACAGGGGCCTACGAGCAGTACTTC.

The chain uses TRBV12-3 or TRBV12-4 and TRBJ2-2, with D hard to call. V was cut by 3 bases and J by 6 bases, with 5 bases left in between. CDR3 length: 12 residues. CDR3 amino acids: CASSFGSGELFF. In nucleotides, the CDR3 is TGTGCCAGCAGTTTTGGTTCCGGGGAGCTGTTTTTT.